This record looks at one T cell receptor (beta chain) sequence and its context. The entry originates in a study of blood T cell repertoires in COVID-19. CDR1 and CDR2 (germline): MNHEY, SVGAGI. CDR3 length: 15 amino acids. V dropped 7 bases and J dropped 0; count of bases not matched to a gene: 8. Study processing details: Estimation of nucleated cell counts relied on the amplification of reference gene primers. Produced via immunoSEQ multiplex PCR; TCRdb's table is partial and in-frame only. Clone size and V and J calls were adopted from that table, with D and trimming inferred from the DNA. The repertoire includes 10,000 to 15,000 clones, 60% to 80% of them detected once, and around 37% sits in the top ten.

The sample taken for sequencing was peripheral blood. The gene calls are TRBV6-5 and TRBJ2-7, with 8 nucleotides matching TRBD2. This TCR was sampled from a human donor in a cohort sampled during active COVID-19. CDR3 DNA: TGTGCCAGCAAGCGGGGGCACGGGACCTCCTACGAGCAGTACTTC. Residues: CASKRGHGTSYEQYF.